The 28 T cell receptor beta chains reported below all come from one sample, sequenced in a study of regulatory T cells in long-lasting Graves disease. To make TCR beta libraries, researchers used iRepertoire HTBI primers and Arm-PCR of CDR3 regions. A single record per CDR3 protein comes from TCRdb applying MiXCR to the multiplex PCR reads. Of 400,000 to 550,000 distinct CDR3 sequences in the sample, roughly 15% were seen once. Time point meaning: newly diagnosed GD, antithyroid drugs for less than 3 months. Following extraction of RNA from PBMCs, that RNA was used to make the TCR library. These sequences were also reported in another study, on T cells in Graves' hyperthyroidism and ophthalmopathy.

The sequencing here drew on peripheral blood mononuclear cells (PBMCs), taken at new diagnosis, from a patient treated with antithyroid drugs. These receptors were collected from a woman aged 25 to 45 with Graves disease.

This clonotype was seen many times. The genes are TRBV28 and TRBJ1-2; D not resolved. Looked up from germline, CDR1 is MDHEN and CDR2 is SYDVKM. Trimming shortened V by 2 bases and J by 3 bases, and 31 bases separated the two germline ends. This CDR3 spans 21 amino acids. This CDR3 is CASSLRSEEPCYLLCYYGYTF. The DNA of the CDR3 is TGTGCCAGCAGTTTAAGGTCAGAAGAACCCTGTTATTTGCTATGTTACTATGGCTACACCTTC.

In this sample, this clonotype turned up many times. The V call is TRBV2, the J call TRBJ1-5; 9 bases agree with TRBD1. The V segment lost 5 bases and the J segment 5 bases; nucleotides outside the gene matches: 7. The germline V gene encodes CDR1 SNHLY and CDR2 FYNNEI. This CDR3 is 15 amino acids long. For the CDR3, the DNA is TGTGCCAGCAGTCGCCGACAGGGGGTCGATCAGCCCCAGCATTTT. Translation: CASSRRQGVDQPQHF. Together with reference TRBV2 and TRBJ1-5, the CDR3 gives the full variable domain: EPEVTQTPSHQVTQMGQEVILRCVPISNHLYFYWYRQILGQKVEFLVSFYNNEISEKSEIFDDQFSVERPDGSNFTLKIRSTKLEDSAMYFCASSRRQGVDQPQHFGDGTRLSIL.

In this sample, this clonotype turned up many times. The gene calls are TRBV5-1 and TRBJ2-7; 9 nucleotides line up with TRBD1. Losses at the gene ends were 4 bases for V and 1 base for J; bases not matched to a gene: 12. The CDR3 runs 17 residues. CDR1 SGHRS and CDR2 YFSETQ come from the germline V gene. The CDR3: CASSQEITGTGSYEQYF. The CDR3 nucleotides are TGCGCCAGCAGCCAAGAGATTACCGGGACAGGGTCCTACGAGCAGTACTTC.

This clonotype was counted many times. The chain combines TRBV20-1 with TRBJ2-7; D is undetermined. Germline-derived CDR1 and CDR2 are DFQATT and SNEGSKA (reference sequence). V was clipped by 3 bases and J by 2 bases, with 5 bases between them. This CDR3 has 11 amino acids. The CDR3 reads CSARGTYEQYF. The CDR3 region has the DNA TGCAGTGCTAGGGGGACCTACGAGCAGTACTTC.

This sequence joins TRBV6-2 or TRBV6-3 and TRBJ1-2; unclear D gene. V lost 2 bases to trimming and J lost 7 bases, with 11 bases between them. This CDR3 spans 13 amino acids. CDR1 and CDR2 (germline): MNHEY, SVGEGT. CDR3 region: CASSYRLRGGYTF. CDR3 in DNA: TGTGCCAGCAGTTACCGCCTACGAGGTGGCTACACCTTC.

On this clonotype itself: An end of the junction does not agree with germline; a read error may underlie this. The rearrangement joins TRBV7-9 to TRBJ2-3; 9 nucleotides agree with TRBD2. Germline V CDR1 and CDR2: SEHNR, FQNEAQ (reference sequence). The CDR3 sequence is 19 residues long. CDR3 loop: CAGSRNAGAGAGGSDTQYF. CDR3 sequence (DNA): TGTGCCGGCAGCCGAAATGCTGGGGCCGGAGCGGGAGGATCTGATACGCAGTATTTT.

This chain joins TRBV24-1 and TRBJ1-5; maybe TRBD1 (5 bases). The length of the CDR3 is 15 residues. Between the trimmed V and J ends, which lost 9 bases and 3 bases, there was a span of 17 bases. Germline CDR1 and CDR2: KGHDR and SFDVKD. CDR3 nucleotide sequence: TGTGCCACCGGGGGGGACCTTGACTCCAATCAGCCCCAGCATTTT. Translated, it gives CATGGDLDSNQPQHF.

The rearrangement links TRBV15 to TRBJ1-5; D remains ambiguous. The V and J ends lost 6 bases and 0 bases respectively, with 12 bases between them. In germline, CDR1 is LNHNV, CDR2 YYDKDF (reference sequence). CDR3 length equals 15 residues. As DNA, the CDR3 is TGTGCCACCAGAGATGGGCGTTATAGCAATCAGCCCCAGCATTTT. The encoded protein is CATRDGRYSNQPQHF.

This clonotype appeared many times. The chain employs TRBV28 and TRBJ1-2; weak D call: TRBD1 (5 bases). CDR1 and CDR2 (germline): MDHEN, SYDVKM. There are 14 residues in the CDR3. Trimming left V 4 bases short and J 3 bases short, with 12 bases between. CDR3 amino acids: CASSWDDLHYGYTF. The CDR3 DNA is TGTGCCAGCAGTTGGGACGACCTACACTATGGCTACACCTTC.

This clonotype was detected many times. The genes are TRBV6-1 and TRBJ1-5; the match to TRBD1 covers 10 bases. CDR1 and CDR2 (germline): MNHNS, SASEGT. V shed 2 bases and J 7 bases; nucleotides not matched to a gene: 5. This CDR3 has 15 residues. CDR3 DNA sequence: TGTGCCAGCAGTGAACTGACAGGGGGCCGACAGCCCCAGCATTTT. This gives the protein CASSELTGGRQPQHF.

The genes are TRBV6-1 and TRBJ2-7; D may correspond to TRBD1 or TRBD2 (5 bases each). This CDR3 has 14 amino acids. The ends were cut back, 7 bases at V and 9 bases at J, with 22 bases in the middle. Germline V CDR1 and CDR2: MNHNS, SASEGT. CDR3 bases: TGTGCCAGCACCCTGCCGGGACGCCCGTGGGGGCAGTACTTC. It translates to CASTLPGRPWGQYF.

This clonotype was counted many times. The V gene is TRBV20-1, the J gene TRBJ2-7; TRBD1 might be the D (6 bases). This CDR3 has 15 residues. Germline lookup yields CDR1 DFQATT and CDR2 SNEGSKA (reference sequence). V gave up 3 bases and J gave up 1 base, with 16 bases separating them. The CDR3 protein is CSASHRASLSYEQYF. Here the CDR3 DNA reads TGCAGTGCTAGCCACAGGGCATCCTTATCCTACGAGCAGTACTTC.

Note on this clonotype: A far larger clone is a single base away, which makes a read error likely. The genes are TRBV6-1 and TRBJ2-7; TRBD1 aligns across 7 bases. Germline V CDR1 and CDR2: MNHNS, SASEGT. This CDR3 comprises 13 residues. The J segment lost 2 bases and the V segment lost 6 bases, leaving 4 bases of the junction unmatched. The DNA of the CDR3 is TGTGCCAGCAGCACCGGGACAGCCTACGAGCAGTACTTC. It is translated as CASSTGTAYEQYF.

This clonotype was seen only a few times. The chain joins TRBV19 to TRBJ1-1; TRBD1 matches 7 bases. The CDR3 is 14 amino acids. V lost 5 bases to trimming and J lost 5 bases; unmatched junction nucleotides: 8. CDR1 and CDR2 (germline): LNHDA, SQIVND (reference sequence). The DNA of the CDR3 is TGTGCCAGTAGTCCAATACAGGGGTGGACTGAAGCTTTCTTT. Translated, it gives CASSPIQGWTEAFF.

This clonotype was counted ten times or more. CDR3 sequence reads: CASPPPSVGALAGGPGDTQYF. Here the CDR3 DNA reads TGTGCCAGTCCACCACCCTCCGTGGGCGCGCTAGCGGGAGGGCCGGGAGATACGCAGTATTTT. The chain combines TRBV28 with TRBJ2-3; TRBD2 agrees at 12 bases. Trimming cost V 9 bases and J 5 bases; bases outside gene matches: 27. CDR1 and CDR2 from the germline V gene are MDHEN and SYDVKM. The CDR3 has 21 amino acids.

On this clonotype: It differs at one base from a far larger clone, so likely a read error. The chain is built from TRBV2 and TRBJ2-1, with 7 positions matching TRBD1. The DNA matches TRBJ2-3 better at its end, which makes the J call doubtful. Germline V CDR1 and CDR2: SNHLY, FYNNEI. CDR3 length equals 15 residues. Here the CDR3 DNA reads TGTGCCACCTCCAGGACAGGAACCTTTTCGGATACGCAGTATTTT. Residues: CATSRTGTFSDTQYF.

The V gene is TRBV4-2, the J gene TRBJ2-4; D gene ambiguous. The germline V gene encodes CDR1 LGHNA and CDR2 YNFKEQ. V was clipped by 1 base and J by 5 bases, with 6 bases between them. This CDR3 has 13 amino acids. CDR3 sequence reads: CASSQADENIQYF. The DNA for the CDR3 is TGTGCCAGCAGCCAAGCGGACGAAAACATTCAGTACTTC.

This clonotype was seen many times. The chain joins TRBV3-1 to TRBJ2-1; 13 bases agree with TRBD2. TRBJ2-5 explains the end of the DNA better; the J call may be wrong. The germline gives CDR1 LGHDT, CDR2 YNNKEL (reference sequence). The CDR3 contains 16 residues. CDR3 DNA: TGTGCCAGCAGCCAAGGGACTAGCGGGAGCGGGGAGACCCAGTACTTC. Translation gives CASSQGTSGSGETQYF.

The chain uses TRBV27 and TRBJ2-5; tentative D call: TRBD2 (5 bases). Germline values: CDR1 MNHEY, CDR2 SMNVEV (reference sequence). V lost 5 bases and J 1 base, leaving 17 bases between the germline ends. The CDR3 has 16 residues. DNA for the CDR3: TGTGCCAGCAGTCTAAGGACTCCCTTTCTCCAAGAGACCCAGTACTTC. This codes for CASSLRTPFLQETQYF.

This clonotype was counted between two and nine times. This may come from a read error, since a much larger clone is one base off. V usage is TRBV28 and J usage is TRBJ2-7, with no clear D. Germline V CDR1 and CDR2: MDHEN, SYDVKM. The CDR3 length is 14 residues. For the CDR3, the DNA is TGTGCCGGCAGTTATCAGATGGTCAACTACGAGCAGTACTTC. Its translation: CAGSYQMVNYEQYF.

This clonotype was recorded a few times. This may stem from a read error, because a much larger clone lies one nucleotide away. The chain employs TRBV11-3 and TRBJ2-1; TRBD2 matches 11 bases. CDR1 and CDR2 from the germline V gene are SGHNT and YENEEA. This CDR3 spans 16 amino acids. The CDR3 nucleotides read TGTGCCAGCAGCCCGGTAGCGGGAGGGCCCTCCAATGAGCAGCTCTTC. Translation: CASSPVAGGPSNEQLF.

This clonotype was observed at least ten times. The chain's CDR3 is CASSQDKGDPHQETQYF. The CDR3 bases are TGCGCCAGCAGCCAAGATAAGGGAGACCCGCACCAAGAGACCCAGTACTTC. J is TRBJ2-5 and V is TRBV4-1, with a tentative D call TRBD2 (5 bases). V dropped 0 bases and J dropped 0 bases, with 14 bases sitting between them. The germline V gene encodes CDR1 MGHRA and CDR2 YSYEKL. The CDR3 runs 17 residues.

This clonotype has at least ten counts. This chain uses TRBV7-9 with TRBJ2-3, with D perhaps assigned TRBD1 or TRBD2 (7 bases each). Germline loops: CDR1 SEHNR, CDR2 FQNEAQ (reference sequence). Trimming took off 5 bases at V and 6 bases at J, with 24 bases between the two ends. The CDR3 runs 17 residues. The CDR3 loop is CASSTPRGDSLRDTQYF. CDR3 in DNA: TGTGCCAGCAGCACCCCCCGGGGGGACAGCCTCCGGGATACGCAGTATTTT. The full variable domain, completed using reference TRBV7-9 and TRBJ2-3, is DTGVSQNPRHKITKRGQNVTFRCDPISEHNRLYWYRQTLGQGPEFLTYFQNEAQLEKSRLLSDRFSAERPKGSFSTLEIQRTEQGDSAMYLCASSTPRGDSLRDTQYFGPGTRLTVL.

The chain couples TRBV29-1 to TRBJ1-2; D gene ambiguous. CDR1 is SQVTM and CDR2 is ANQGSEA in the germline V gene. CDR3 size: 12 residues. V dropped 3 bases and J dropped 3 bases, with 8 bases sitting between them. CDR3 DNA sequence: TGCAGCGTTGAGAGTGATGACTATGGCTACACCTTC. It encodes CSVESDDYGYTF.

Details on this clonotype: Given a far larger clone just one base away, this is likely a sequencing read error. This chain connects TRBV11-2 to TRBJ2-1, with D uncertain. The better agreement between TRBJ2-5 and the DNA end casts doubt on the J call. The CDR3 spans 14 residues. CDR1 SGHAT and CDR2 FQNNGV come from the germline V gene. The CDR3 nucleotides are TGTGCCAGCAGCACTTGGGCCAGACAAGAGACCCAGTACTTC. Amino acid sequence: CASSTWARQETQYF.

On this clonotype itself: A much larger clone lies a single base off, so this may be a read error. The genes are TRBV7-2 and TRBJ2-4; the D is unclear. The V end was cut by 1 base, the J end by 13 bases, with 26 bases between. Per germline, CDR1 SGHTA and CDR2 FQGNSA. The CDR3 loop spans 17 amino acids. The CDR3 region is CASSLDSGRPFFGEQYF. The CDR3 DNA follows: TGTGCCAGCAGCTTAGATAGTGGCCGCCCGTTCTTTGGTGAGCAGTACTTC.

This clonotype was recorded many times. The chain employs TRBV15 and TRBJ2-5; 8 bases agree with TRBD1. Per the germline V gene, CDR1 is LNHNV and CDR2 is YYDKDF (reference sequence). This CDR3 spans 17 amino acids. V was pared by 0 bases and J by 2 bases, with 8 bases of the junction left unmatched. CDR3 residues: CATSREIGTGRQETQYF. CDR3 nucleotides: TGTGCCACCAGCAGAGAAATTGGGACAGGTAGACAAGAGACCCAGTACTTC. Full variable domain (rest looked up from reference TRBV15 and TRBJ2-5): DAMVIQNPRYQVTQFGKPVTLSCSQTLNHNVMYWYQQKSSQAPKLLFHYYDKDFNNEADTPDNFQSRRPNTSFCFLDIRSPGLGDTAMYLCATSREIGTGRQETQYFGPGTRLLVL.

This rearrangement joins TRBV19 to TRBJ2-3, with a possible D match to TRBD2 (7 bases). Germline V gene data show CDR1 as LNHDA and CDR2 as SQIVND (reference sequence). V gave up 6 bases and J gave up 0 bases, with 10 bases separating them. This CDR3 has 14 residues. The CDR3 DNA sequence: TGTGCCAGTAGAGGGAGGGGGAGCACAGATACGCAGTATTTT. Amino acid sequence: CASRGRGSTDTQYF.